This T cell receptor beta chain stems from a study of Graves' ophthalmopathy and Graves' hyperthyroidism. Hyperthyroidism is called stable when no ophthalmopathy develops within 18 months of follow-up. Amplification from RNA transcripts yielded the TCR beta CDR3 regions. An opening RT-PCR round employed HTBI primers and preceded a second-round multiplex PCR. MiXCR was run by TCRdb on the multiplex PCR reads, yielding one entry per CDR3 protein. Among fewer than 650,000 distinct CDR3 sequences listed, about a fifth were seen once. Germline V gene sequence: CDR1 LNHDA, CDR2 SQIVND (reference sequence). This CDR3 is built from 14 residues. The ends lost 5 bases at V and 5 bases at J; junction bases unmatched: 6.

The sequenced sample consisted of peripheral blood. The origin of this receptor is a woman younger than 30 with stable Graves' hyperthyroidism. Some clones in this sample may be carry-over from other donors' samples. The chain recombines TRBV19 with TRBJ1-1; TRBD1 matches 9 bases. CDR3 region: CASSLQGAATEAFF. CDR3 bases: TGTGCCAGTAGTTTACAGGGGGCGGCGACTGAAGCTTTCTTT.